The present T cell receptor (beta chain) was sequenced within a study of stem cell transplantation in POMP-related autoinflammatory disease (dated by TCRdb to the early 2020s). About the study as a whole: According to the study's hypothesis, the TRB repertoire gets skewed because defective thymoproteasomes impair MHC class I-dependent CD8+ T-cell differentiation and positive selection. After transplant, DNA chimerism analysis showed 100% donor engraftment of neutrophils and platelets through one year. Prior to transplant, the patients had CD4+ naive T-cell skewing, low CD8+ T-cell proportions, and decreased T-cell cytokine secretion. To find out how POMP deficiency affects T-cell receptor beta repertoire diversity and CDR3 characteristics, high-throughput TRB sequencing was used.

A remark on this clone: Its recognized antigen is unknown. Per-nucleotide qualities are absent, and no much larger clonotype sits a single base away.

The library relied on the immunoSEQ multiplex PCR assay. Concerning the study's data processing: Shannon entropy, which accounts for clonal size distribution, was used to quantify repertoire diversity. Clonotype distribution inequality was measured with the Gini-Simpson index (Simpson_1-D). Drawn from immuneACCESS, this table holds only the in-frame rearrangements with V and J called that TCRdb kept. Clones are partly lost; checked studies trace under half to an unresolved V gene and leave the rest unexplained. D and trimming were read from the DNA, whereas the V and J calls and clone size are those reported in that table. The sample table shows 5,000 or so clones, and 92% are seen once. Jointly, the top ten make up 2% to 3% of the sample. Compared with germline, V lacks 4 bases and J lacks 4 bases; bases without a gene match: 8. For CDR1 and CDR2, the germline V gene lists MNHEY and SVGEGT. The CDR3 spans 15 residues, from the cysteine through the phenylalanine. This entry keeps only the CDR3 DNA: 45 bases, framed from base 1.

Overall study outcomes, separate from this receptor: Across all analyzed T-cell subsets, PRAID patients showed a trend toward higher clonality and lower TRB diversity. The number of unique TRB V-J gene pairings was restricted in PRAID patients. Statistical significance for the trend toward lower diversity and increased clonality in PRAID patients was reached only for regulatory T cells.

This specimen's time point label, per the study, means: after hematopoietic stem cell transplant. PRAID was marked by prominent immunodeficiency together with autoinflammation. Before TRB sequencing, T-cell subsets (conventional T cells, CD8+ T cells, regulatory T cells, T follicular helper cells) were sorted. The rearranged segments are TRBV6-2 or TRBV6-3 and TRBJ2-7; 9 middle bases align to TRBD2. The sequencing here drew on CD8+ T cells from PBMCs, taken after stem cell transplantation. The TCR sequence derives from a human patient with POMP-related autoinflammation and immune dysregulation (PRAID). Where a transplant has occurred, the graft donor may have supplied some of the T cells. The CDR3 protein is CASSSLAGIGYEQYF. The nucleotide sequence reads as follows: TGTGCCAGCAGTTCCCTAGCGGGAATCGGTTACGAGCAGTACTTC.